Reported below is one TCR beta chain. This clone was recorded a few times. No cognate antigen has been identified for it. No base-level quality is on record; no much larger clone is a single base apart. In light of the paper, this sample's time point label describes: tumor resected at nephrectomy. The treatment or condition label for this specimen denotes: treatment-naive control, cytoreductive nephrectomy. Control tumors were obtained from treatment-naive renal cell carcinoma patients in whom cytoreductive nephrectomy was performed without prior radiation. Renal cell carcinoma with clear cell pathology was present in all patients. Control tumors used for TCR sequencing were obtained from several females and around 11 males (median age roughly 57 years, range roughly 35 to 85) and were resected from about 2011 to 2014. Tumors were mechanically dissociated, digested with collagenase/hyaluronidase at 37 °C, processed in gentleMACS C tubes, and stored in liquid nitrogen. The QIAamp DNA Blood Mini Kit (Qiagen) was used to prepare genomic DNA for TCR sequencing. The analyses included only samples that passed all quality control checks.

This sample was taken from a study of radiation and T cells in renal cell carcinoma (dated by TCRdb to 2018 to 2020). For the study in its entirety: A total of 50 to 60 samples underwent TCR beta sequencing, made up of some 26 tumors and about 27 peripheral blood samples. A total of 4 million to 5 million unique CDR3 nucleotide sequences, encoding 2.7 million or so unique CDR3 amino acid sequences, were found across all 50 or so samples. General study outcomes and caveats: A greater number of dominant CDR3 motifs was detected in irradiated tumors than in control tumors, and a larger share of the repertoire was occupied by these motifs in irradiated tumors than in control tumors. Compared with controls, irradiated tumors had higher TCR clonality, as the top 100 clonotypes made up an average of approximately 50% of the repertoire, versus around 45% in nephrectomy-only tumors. With a single-armed trial design, the study had no way to address how radiation dose or scheduling affects the TCR repertoire. Only small tumor regions of roughly 0.92 g were available, so intratumoral heterogeneity was not captured.

TCR beta libraries were generated from genomic DNA with the immunoSEQ kit, following the manufacturer's recommendations. Library preparation used a first multiplex PCR with proprietary primers, then a second PCR adding unique barcodes, with bead cleanups after each round. A kit-provided positive control reaction and a negative control reaction were included in every sample batch. The final libraries underwent checking on an Agilent 4200 TapeStation D1000 ScreenTape, volumetric pooling, and quantification by qPCR. Sequencing was performed on an Illumina NextSeq500 with a MidOutput 150-cycle cartridge, and 156 Read1 and 15 Index1 cycles were run with kit custom primers. The pooled library was loaded at around 1.1 pM with around 20% PhiX control spiked in. The authors' analysis ran thus. The vendor-processed data were analyzed in R, and a clonotype was defined as all T cells that share the same CDR3 nucleotide sequence. In the clone abundance analyses, frequencies in each sample were normalized to that sample's 10,000 most abundant clones. Public T cell clones, which averaged fewer than five per sample, were excluded before analysis. Dominant motifs were analyzed with ImmunoMap using the PAM10 matrix, a gap penalty of 30, and a homology threshold of 0.3, and motifs with a cumulative frequency of at least 0.01 were considered dominant. This is the immuneACCESS table as TCRdb keeps it, with only in-frame sequences that have V and J called. A part of the clones is gone; compared with another copy, unresolved V genes explain less than half, and the rest is unexplained. The V and J calls and clone size are taken from that table; D and trimming were inferred from the DNA. Here the sample has 20,000 to 25,000 clones; roughly 53% occur a single time. The top ten clonotypes cover less than 25% of the sample.

CDR1 and CDR2 were assigned from the germline V gene as MGHDK and SYGVNS. The CDR3 contains 12 residues, cysteine and phenylalanine counted. Only the CDR3 portion is preserved as DNA: 36 bases, with reading frame beginning at the first base. A distance of 7 bases separates the germline ends of V and J, which lose 4 bases and 4 bases respectively. The receptor comes from a human donor with renal cell carcinoma. Sequences were derived from tumor tissue, sampled from a patient whose treatment was nephrectomy without radiotherapy. The rearrangement joined TRBV25-1 to TRBJ1-2, with TRBD1 tentatively as D gene (5 bases match). The CDR3 loop reads CASSGQLYGYTF. Here is the DNA: TGTGCCAGCAGTGGACAGCTCTATGGCTACACCTTC.